This section outlines one T cell receptor beta chain sequence together with its context. These data come from a study of blood T cell repertoires in COVID-19. Original processing notes: Using reference gene primer amplification, nucleated cell counts were estimated. Using immunoSEQ multiplex PCR, the repertoire was profiled, and TCRdb retains in-frame clones only, with some absent. V and J calls and clone size are as listed in that table; D and trimming were resolved from the DNA. The sample gives more than 110,000 clones, almost 85% of which show up once; 5.5% is in the top ten. Trimming stripped 0 bases from V and 0 bases from J, with 10 bases between. The CDR3 is 16 amino acids. CDR1 and CDR2 from the germline V gene are SGDLS and YYNGEE.

The material sequenced was PBMCs or T cells enriched from blood (not recorded which). The chain uses TRBV9 and TRBJ2-1; unclear D gene. The sequence derives from a man aged 35-49 years with acute COVID-19. CDR3 region: CASSVDAPSSYNEQFF. CDR3 bases: TGTGCCAGCAGCGTAGATGCCCCTAGCTCCTACAATGAGCAGTTCTTC.